Given below is one T cell receptor beta chain in context. In the authors' methods: Researchers report that nucleated cell counts were estimated from reference gene primer amplification. Some clones are missing from TCRdb's copy, which holds only in-frame ones; the method was immunoSEQ multiplex PCR. From that table come the V and J calls and clone size; the DNA was used to work out D and trimming. This sample has some 220,000 clones; 70% to 90% occur once, and the top ten carry 12%. These data are taken from a study of blood T cell repertoires in COVID-19. Study in general: Spain, Italy and the United States supplied samples that represented acute and convalescent COVID-19. PBMCs, B-cell-depleted T cells, or T cells provided the cDNA or gDNA that made up the material.

This CDR3 is built from 15 residues. V was cut by 3 bases and J by 3 bases, with 15 bases left in between. Per the germline V gene, CDR1 is SGHRS and CDR2 is YFSETQ. Sequenced input: peripheral blood. This sequence was found in a woman under 30 who had recovered from COVID-19. The chain joins TRBV5-1 to TRBJ1-1; D is unresolved. The CDR3 spells CASSWSKETYTEAFF. For the CDR3, the DNA is TGCGCCAGCAGCTGGTCAAAGGAGACCTACACTGAAGCTTTCTTT.